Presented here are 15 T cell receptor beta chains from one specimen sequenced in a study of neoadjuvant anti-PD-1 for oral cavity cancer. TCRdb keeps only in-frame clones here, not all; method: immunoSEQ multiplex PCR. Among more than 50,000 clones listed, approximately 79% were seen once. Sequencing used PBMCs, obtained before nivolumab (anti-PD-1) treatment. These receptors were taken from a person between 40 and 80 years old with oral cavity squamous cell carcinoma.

DNA of the CDR3: TGTGCCAGCAGGGACAGGGTCGGCAATGAGCAGTTCTTC. Translated: CASRDRVGNEQFF. The chain is built from TRBV2 and TRBJ2-1; 8 nucleotides line up with TRBD1. Per the germline V gene, CDR1 is SNHLY and CDR2 is FYNNEI. Trimming took 6 bases from V and 6 from J; bases not matched to a gene: 4. CDR3 size: 13 residues.

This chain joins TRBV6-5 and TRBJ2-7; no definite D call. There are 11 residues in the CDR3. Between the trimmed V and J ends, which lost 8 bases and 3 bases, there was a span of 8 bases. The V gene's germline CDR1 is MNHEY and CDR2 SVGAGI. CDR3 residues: CASGASYEQYF. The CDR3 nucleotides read TGTGCCAGCGGCGCGAGCTACGAGCAGTACTTC.

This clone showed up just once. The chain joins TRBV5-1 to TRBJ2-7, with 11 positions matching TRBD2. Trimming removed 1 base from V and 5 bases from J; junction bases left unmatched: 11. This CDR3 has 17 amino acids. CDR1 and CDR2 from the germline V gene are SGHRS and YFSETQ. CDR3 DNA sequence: TGCGCCAGCAGCTTGCAGACGCTAGCGGGGGGAAGAGACGAGCAGTACTTC. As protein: CASSLQTLAGGRDEQYF.

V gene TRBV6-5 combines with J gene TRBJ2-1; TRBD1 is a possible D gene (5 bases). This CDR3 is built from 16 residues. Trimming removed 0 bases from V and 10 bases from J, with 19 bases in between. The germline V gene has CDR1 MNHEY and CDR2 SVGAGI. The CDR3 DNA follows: TGTGCCAGCAGTTACTCGAGAGGTAGCTCCTACAGGGAGCAGTTCTTC. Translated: CASSYSRGSSYREQFF.

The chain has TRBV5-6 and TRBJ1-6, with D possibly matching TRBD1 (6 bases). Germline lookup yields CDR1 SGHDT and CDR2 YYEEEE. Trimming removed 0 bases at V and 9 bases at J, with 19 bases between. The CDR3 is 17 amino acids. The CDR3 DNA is TGTGCCAGCAGCTTGGGGACAGCGGCGGGGCTCGCTTCACCCCTCCACTTT. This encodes CASSLGTAAGLASPLHF.

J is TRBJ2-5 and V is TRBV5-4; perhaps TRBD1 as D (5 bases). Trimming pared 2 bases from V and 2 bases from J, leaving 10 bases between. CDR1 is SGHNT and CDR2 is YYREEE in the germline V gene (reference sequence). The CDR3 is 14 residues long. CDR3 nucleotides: TGTGCCAGCAGCTTAGGGGTGTTTCAAGAGACCCAGTACTTC. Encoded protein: CASSLGVFQETQYF.

The CDR3 coding sequence is TGCGCCAGCAGCTCGGAACCGCGACAGGGCTCTGACGAGCAGTACTTC. Translated, it gives CASSSEPRQGSDEQYF. The V call is TRBV5-1, the J call TRBJ2-7; 7 positions agree with TRBD1. The CDR3 is 16 residues long. The junction had 14 bases not matched to a gene; V was cut back by 3 bases and J by 5 bases. The germline V gene encodes CDR1 SGHRS and CDR2 YFSETQ.

The CDR3 DNA is TGTGCCAGCAGTCTAAGGGACAGGCACGAAAAACTGTTTTTT. Protein product: CASSLRDRHEKLFF. The chain links TRBV28 to TRBJ1-4, with 8 bases that match TRBD1. The CDR3 contains 14 residues. V lost 5 bases to trimming and J lost 8 bases; unmatched junction nucleotides: 7. CDR1 and CDR2 from the germline V gene are MDHEN and SYDVKM.

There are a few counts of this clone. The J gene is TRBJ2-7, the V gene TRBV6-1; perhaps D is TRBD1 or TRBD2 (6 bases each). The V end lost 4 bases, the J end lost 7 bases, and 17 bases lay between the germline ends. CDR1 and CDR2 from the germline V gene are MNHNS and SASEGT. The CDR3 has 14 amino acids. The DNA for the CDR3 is TGTGCCAGCAGTGCCAACCCGGGGGCGGGGGAGCAGTACTTC. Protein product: CASSANPGAGEQYF.

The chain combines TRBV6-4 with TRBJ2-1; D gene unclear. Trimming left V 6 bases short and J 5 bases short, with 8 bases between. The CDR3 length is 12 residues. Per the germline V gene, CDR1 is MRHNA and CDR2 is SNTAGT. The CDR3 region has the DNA TGTGCCAGCAGCGGGTGGGACAATGAGCAGTTCTTC. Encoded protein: CASSGWDNEQFF.

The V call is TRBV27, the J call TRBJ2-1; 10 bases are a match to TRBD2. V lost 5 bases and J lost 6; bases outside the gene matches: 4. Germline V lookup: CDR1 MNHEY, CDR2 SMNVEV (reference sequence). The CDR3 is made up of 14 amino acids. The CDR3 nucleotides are TGTGCCAGCAGTGGTAGCGGGAGGCCCAATGAGCAGTTCTTC. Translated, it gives CASSGSGRPNEQFF.

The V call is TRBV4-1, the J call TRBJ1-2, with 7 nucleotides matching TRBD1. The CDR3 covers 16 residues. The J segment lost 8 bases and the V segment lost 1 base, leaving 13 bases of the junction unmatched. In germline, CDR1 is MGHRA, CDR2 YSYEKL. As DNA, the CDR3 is TGCGCCAGCAGCCAAGCCGGGTCGACAGGGCTAGGAGGCTACACCTTC. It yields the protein CASSQAGSTGLGGYTF.

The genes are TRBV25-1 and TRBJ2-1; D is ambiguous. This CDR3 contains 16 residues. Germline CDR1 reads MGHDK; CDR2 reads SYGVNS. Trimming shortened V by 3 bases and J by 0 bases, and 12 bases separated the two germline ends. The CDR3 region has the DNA TGTGCCAGCAGTGACAGAACGGAGAGCTCCTACAATGAGCAGTTCTTC. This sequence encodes CASSDRTESSYNEQFF. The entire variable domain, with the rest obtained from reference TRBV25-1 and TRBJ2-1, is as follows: EADIYQTPRYLVIGTGKKITLECSQTMGHDKMYWYQQDPGMELHLIHYSYGVNSTEKGDLSSESTVSRIRTEHFPLTLESARPSHTSQYLCASSDRTESSYNEQFFGPGTRLTVL.

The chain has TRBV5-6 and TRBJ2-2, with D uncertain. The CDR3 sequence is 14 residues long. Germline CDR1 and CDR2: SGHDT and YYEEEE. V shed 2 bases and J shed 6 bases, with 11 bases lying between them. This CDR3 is CASSFDTASGELFF. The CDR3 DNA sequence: TGTGCCAGCAGCTTTGATACAGCTTCCGGGGAGCTGTTTTTT.

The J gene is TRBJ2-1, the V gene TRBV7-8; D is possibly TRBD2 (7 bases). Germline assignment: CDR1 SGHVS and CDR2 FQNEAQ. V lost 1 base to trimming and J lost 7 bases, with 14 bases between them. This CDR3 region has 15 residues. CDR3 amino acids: CASSLDWGGQNEQFF. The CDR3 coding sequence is TGTGCCAGCAGCTTAGACTGGGGGGGCCAAAATGAGCAGTTCTTC.